This TCR beta chain appears in the sequencing data of a study of lymphopenia after photon versus proton radiotherapy. On this clone itself: Antigen unknown.

Germline V CDR1 and CDR2: SNHLY, FYNNEI. The CDR3 loop spans 13 amino acids. With 4 bases clipped from V and 1 base from J, the junction kept 0 bases outside the gene matches. The data were produced by immunoSEQ multiplex PCR, yet TCRdb's version contains in-frame clones alone and is incomplete. The sample includes 25,000 or so clones, 75% to 90% of them seen just once. Study-level findings and limits: After lymphocyte nadir, photon-treated repertoires showed oligoclonal expansion, especially CD8+ Temra. A bigger post-nadir fall in TCR diversity correlated inversely with survival time in deceased patients.

The J gene is TRBJ1-1, the V gene TRBV2; TRBD1 matches at 7 bases. This material consisted of peripheral blood, taken from a patient treated with photon-based radiotherapy. The clonotype comes from a young man with gastric cancer. The CDR3 here is CASSGQGNTEAFF. For the CDR3, the DNA is TGTGCCAGCAGTGGACAGGGGAACACTGAAGCTTTCTTT.